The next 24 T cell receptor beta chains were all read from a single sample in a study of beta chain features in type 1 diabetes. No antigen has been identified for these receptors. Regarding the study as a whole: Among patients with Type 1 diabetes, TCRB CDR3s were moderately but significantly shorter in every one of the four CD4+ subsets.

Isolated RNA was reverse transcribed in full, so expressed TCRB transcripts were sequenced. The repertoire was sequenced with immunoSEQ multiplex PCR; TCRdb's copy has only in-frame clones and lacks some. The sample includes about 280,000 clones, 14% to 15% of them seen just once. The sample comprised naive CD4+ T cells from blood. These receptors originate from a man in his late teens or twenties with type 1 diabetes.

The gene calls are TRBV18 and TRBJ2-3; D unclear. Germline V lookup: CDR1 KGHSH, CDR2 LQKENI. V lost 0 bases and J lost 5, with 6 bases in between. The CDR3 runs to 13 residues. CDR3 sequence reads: CASSPPERDTQYF. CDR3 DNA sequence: TGTGCCAGCTCACCACCGGAGAGAGATACGCAGTATTTT.

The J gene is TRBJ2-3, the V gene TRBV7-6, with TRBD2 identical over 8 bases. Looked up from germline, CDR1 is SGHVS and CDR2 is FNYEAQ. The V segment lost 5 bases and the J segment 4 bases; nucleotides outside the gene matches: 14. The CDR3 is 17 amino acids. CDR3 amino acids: CASSRVGGGRIADTQYF. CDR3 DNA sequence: TGTGCCAGCAGCCGCGTGGGAGGCGGGAGGATCGCAGATACGCAGTATTTT.

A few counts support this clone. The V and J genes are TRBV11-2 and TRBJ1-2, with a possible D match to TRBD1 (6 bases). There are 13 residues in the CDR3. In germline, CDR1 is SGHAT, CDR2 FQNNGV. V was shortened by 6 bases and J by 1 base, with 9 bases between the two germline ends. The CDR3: CASRGGGNYGYTF. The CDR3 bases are TGTGCCAGCAGAGGGGGGGGTAACTATGGCTACACCTTC.

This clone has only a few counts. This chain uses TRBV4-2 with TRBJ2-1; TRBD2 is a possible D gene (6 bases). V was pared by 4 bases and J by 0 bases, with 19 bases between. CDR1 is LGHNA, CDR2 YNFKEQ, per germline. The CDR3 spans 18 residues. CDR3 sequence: CASSPFGSSLSSYNEQFF. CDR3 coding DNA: TGTGCCAGCAGCCCCTTCGGGAGCTCCCTTAGCTCCTACAATGAGCAGTTCTTC.

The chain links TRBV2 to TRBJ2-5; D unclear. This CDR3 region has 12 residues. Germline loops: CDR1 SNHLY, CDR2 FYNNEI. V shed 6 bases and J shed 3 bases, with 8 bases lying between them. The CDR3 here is CASRYTKETQYF. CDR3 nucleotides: TGTGCCAGCAGATACACAAAAGAGACCCAGTACTTC.

The CDR3 sequence is CASSFFRLGRHSYEQYF. The CDR3 DNA is TGTGCCAGCAGCTTCTTCCGGTTGGGTCGACACTCCTACGAGCAGTACTTC. The chain joins TRBV7-8 to TRBJ2-7; D not resolved. Between the trimmed V and J ends, which lost 3 bases and 0 bases, there was a span of 18 bases. Germline CDR1 reads SGHVS; CDR2 reads FQNEAQ. The CDR3 extends over 17 amino acids. Combining the CDR3 with reference TRBV7-8 and TRBJ2-7 gives the whole variable domain GAGVSQSPRYKVAKRGQDVALRCDPISGHVSLFWYQQALGQGPEFLTYFQNEAQLDKSGLPSDRFFAERPEGSVSTLKIQRTQQEDSAVYLCASSFFRLGRHSYEQYFGPGTRLTVT.

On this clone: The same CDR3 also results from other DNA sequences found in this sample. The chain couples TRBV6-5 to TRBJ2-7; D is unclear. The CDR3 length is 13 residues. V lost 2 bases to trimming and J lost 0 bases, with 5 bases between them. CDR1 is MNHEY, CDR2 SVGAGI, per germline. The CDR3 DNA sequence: TGTGCCAGCAGTTACGGCGGCTCCTACGAGCAGTACTTC. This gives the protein CASSYGGSYEQYF.

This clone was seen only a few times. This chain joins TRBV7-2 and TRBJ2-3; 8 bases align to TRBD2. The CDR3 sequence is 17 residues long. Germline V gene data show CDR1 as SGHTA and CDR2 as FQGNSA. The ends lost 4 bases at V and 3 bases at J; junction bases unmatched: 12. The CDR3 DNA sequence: TGTGCCAGCAGCTCGCGGACTAGCCGGATTTGGACAGATACGCAGTATTTT. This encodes CASSSRTSRIWTDTQYF.

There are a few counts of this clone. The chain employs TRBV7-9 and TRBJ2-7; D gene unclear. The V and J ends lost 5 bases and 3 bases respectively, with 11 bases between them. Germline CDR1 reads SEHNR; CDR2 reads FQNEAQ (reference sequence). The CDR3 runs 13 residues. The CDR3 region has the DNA TGTGCCAGCAGCATTGACCGGGTCTACGAGCAGTACTTC. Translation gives CASSIDRVYEQYF.

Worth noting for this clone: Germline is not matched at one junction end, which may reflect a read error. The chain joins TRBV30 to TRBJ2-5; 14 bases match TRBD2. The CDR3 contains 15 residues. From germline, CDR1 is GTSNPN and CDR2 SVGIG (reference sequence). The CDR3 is CAWTGYGTSGGNGDF. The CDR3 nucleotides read TGTGCCTGGACTGGGTACGGGACTAGCGGGGGCAACGGGGACTTC.

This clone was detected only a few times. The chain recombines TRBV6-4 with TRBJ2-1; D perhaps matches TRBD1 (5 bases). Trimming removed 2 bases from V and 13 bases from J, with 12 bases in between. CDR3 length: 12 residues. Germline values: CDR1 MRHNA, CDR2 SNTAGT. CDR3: CASSDGAGPQFF. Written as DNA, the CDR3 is TGTGCCAGCAGTGACGGGGCAGGCCCACAGTTCTTC.

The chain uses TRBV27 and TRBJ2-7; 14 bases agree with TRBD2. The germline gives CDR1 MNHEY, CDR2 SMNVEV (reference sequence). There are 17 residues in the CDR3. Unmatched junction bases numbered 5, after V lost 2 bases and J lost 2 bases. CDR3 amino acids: CASSLGLAGGSTYEQYF. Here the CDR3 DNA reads TGTGCCAGCAGTTTAGGACTAGCGGGGGGCAGTACCTACGAGCAGTACTTC.

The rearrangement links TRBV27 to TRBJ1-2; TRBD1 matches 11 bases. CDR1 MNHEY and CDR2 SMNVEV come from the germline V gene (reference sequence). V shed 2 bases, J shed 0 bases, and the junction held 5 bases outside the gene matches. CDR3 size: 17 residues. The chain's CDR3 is CASSLPTGQGANYGYTF. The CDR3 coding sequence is TGTGCCAGCAGTTTACCTACGGGACAGGGGGCTAACTATGGCTACACCTTC.

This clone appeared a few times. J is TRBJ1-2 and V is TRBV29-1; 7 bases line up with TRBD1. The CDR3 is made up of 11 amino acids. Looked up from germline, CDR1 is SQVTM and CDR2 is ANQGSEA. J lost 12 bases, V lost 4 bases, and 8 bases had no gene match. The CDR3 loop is CSVGHRGSDTF. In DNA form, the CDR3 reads TGCAGCGTTGGGCACAGGGGATCGGACACCTTC.

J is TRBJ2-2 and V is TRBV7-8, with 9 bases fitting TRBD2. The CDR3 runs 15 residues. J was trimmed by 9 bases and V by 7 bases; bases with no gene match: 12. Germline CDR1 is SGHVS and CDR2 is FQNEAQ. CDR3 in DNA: TGTGCCAGCACCCTAGTTGGCGGGGGGGCAAGGGAGCTGTTTTTT. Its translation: CASTLVGGGARELFF.

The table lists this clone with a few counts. Here the CDR3 reads CSVGGTVSYEQYF. CDR3 bases: TGCAGCGTTGGAGGGACTGTGTCCTACGAGCAGTACTTC. V gene TRBV29-1 combines with J gene TRBJ2-5; maybe TRBD2 (6 bases). Matching the DNA end better, TRBJ2-7 makes the J call doubtful. This CDR3 region has 13 residues. From germline, CDR1 is SQVTM and CDR2 ANQGSEA.

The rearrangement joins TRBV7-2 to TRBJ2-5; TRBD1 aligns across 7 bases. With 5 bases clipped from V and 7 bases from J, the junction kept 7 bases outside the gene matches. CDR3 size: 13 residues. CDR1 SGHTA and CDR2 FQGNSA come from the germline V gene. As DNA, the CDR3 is TGTGCCAGCAGCCCCGTACAGGGGCGGACCCAGTACTTC. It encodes CASSPVQGRTQYF.

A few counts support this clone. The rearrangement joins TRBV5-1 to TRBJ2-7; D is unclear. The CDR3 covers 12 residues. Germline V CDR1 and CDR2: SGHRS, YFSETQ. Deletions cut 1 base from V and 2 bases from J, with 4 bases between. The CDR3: CASSLRPYEQYF. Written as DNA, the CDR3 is TGCGCCAGCAGCTTGCGTCCCTACGAGCAGTACTTC.

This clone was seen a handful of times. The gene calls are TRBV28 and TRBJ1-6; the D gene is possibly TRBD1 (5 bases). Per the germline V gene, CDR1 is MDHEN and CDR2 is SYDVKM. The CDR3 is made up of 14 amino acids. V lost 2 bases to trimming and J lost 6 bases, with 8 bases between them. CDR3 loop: CASSLPGFNSPLHF. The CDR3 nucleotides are TGTGCCAGCAGTTTACCAGGGTTTAATTCACCCCTCCACTTT.

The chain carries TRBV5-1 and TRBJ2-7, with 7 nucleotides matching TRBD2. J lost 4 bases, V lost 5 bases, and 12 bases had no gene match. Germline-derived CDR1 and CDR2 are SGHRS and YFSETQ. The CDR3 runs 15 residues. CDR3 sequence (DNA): TGCGCCAGCAGTTCTCGGCGGGAGATGCGGTACGAGCAGTACTTC. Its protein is CASSSRREMRYEQYF.

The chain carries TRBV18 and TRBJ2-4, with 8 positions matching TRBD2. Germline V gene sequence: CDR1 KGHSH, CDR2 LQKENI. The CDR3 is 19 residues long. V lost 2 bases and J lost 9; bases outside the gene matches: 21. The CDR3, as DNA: TGTGCCAGCTCACCAGGGTTCTCCCATGGGAGAAGCGGGAGAGGCATTCAGTACTTC. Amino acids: CASSPGFSHGRSGRGIQYF.

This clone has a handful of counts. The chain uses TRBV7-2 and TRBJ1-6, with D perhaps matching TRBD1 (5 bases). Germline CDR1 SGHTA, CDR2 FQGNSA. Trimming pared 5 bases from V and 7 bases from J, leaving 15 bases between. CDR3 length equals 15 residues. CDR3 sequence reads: CASSPRMGLNSPLHF. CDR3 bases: TGTGCCAGCAGCCCGCGGATGGGACTCAATTCACCCCTCCACTTT.

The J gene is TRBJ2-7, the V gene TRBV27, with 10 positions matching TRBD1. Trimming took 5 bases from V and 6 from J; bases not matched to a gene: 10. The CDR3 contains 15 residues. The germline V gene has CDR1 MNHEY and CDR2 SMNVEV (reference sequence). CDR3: CASSATGTGASEQYF. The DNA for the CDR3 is TGTGCCAGCAGTGCTACCGGGACAGGGGCGTCCGAGCAGTACTTC.

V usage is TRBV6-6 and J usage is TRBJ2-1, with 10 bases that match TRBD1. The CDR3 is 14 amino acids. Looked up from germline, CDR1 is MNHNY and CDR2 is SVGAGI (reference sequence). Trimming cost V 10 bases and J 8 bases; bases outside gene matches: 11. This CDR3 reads CATDRQGAIDEQFF. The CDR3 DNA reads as TGTGCCACCGATCGACAGGGGGCGATCGATGAGCAGTTCTTC.